The 6 T cell receptor beta chains below come from one sample, sequenced in a study of sequential checkpoint blockade in melanoma. Treatment here: randomized to nivolumab then ipilimumab (arm A) or the reverse (arm B). Sequencing used immunoSEQ multiplex PCR; TCRdb keeps in-frame clones, though not all of them. This table has 2,200 or so clones, roughly 23% appearing once. The input for sequencing was tumor tissue (inferred from file names), taken from a patient given nivolumab and ipilimumab in sequence. The receptors originated from a human donor with melanoma.

By share of the sample, this clone is medium-sized (0.01 to 0.1%). The V gene is TRBV11-3, the J gene TRBJ2-1; 12 bases fit TRBD2. The V gene end was trimmed by 3 bases and the J gene end by 7 bases; junction bases not matched to a gene: 4. CDR3 length: 15 residues. Germline V gives CDR1 SGHNT, CDR2 YENEEA. CDR3 nucleotides: TGTGCCAGCAGCTTCCTAGCGGGGGGGCAGAATGAGCAGTTCTTC. The encoded protein is CASSFLAGGQNEQFF.

V and J are TRBV9 and TRBJ2-2; D gene uncertain. This CDR3 contains 14 residues. Per germline, CDR1 SGDLS and CDR2 YYNGEE. V was trimmed by 6 bases and J by 1 base, leaving 10 bases between them. The CDR3 DNA sequence: TGTGCCAGCAAGAGCTCAGTGAACACCGGGGAGCTGTTTTTT. Encoded protein: CASKSSVNTGELFF. Variable domain in full (rest from reference TRBV9 and TRBJ2-2): DSGVTQTPKHLITATGQRVTLRCSPRSGDLSVYWYQQSLDQGLQFLIQYYNGEERAKGNILERFSAQQFPDLHSELNLSSLELGDSALYFCASKSSVNTGELFFGEGSRLTVL.

In this sample, this clone is medium-sized (0.01 to 0.1%). The chain carries TRBV11-3 and TRBJ1-1; the D gene is possibly TRBD1 (5 bases). Germline assignment: CDR1 SGHNT and CDR2 YENEEA. Trimming shortened V by 7 bases and J by 4 bases, and 19 bases separated the two germline ends. The CDR3 contains 15 residues. For the CDR3, the DNA is TGTGCCAGCATTTGGGGCCGAGAAACTAGCACTGAAGCTTTCTTT. This sequence encodes CASIWGRETSTEAFF.

V gene TRBV15 combines with J gene TRBJ2-1; D possibly corresponds to TRBD1 (5 bases). CDR1 is LNHNV and CDR2 is YYDKDF in the germline V gene (reference sequence). V dropped 3 bases and J dropped 1 base, with 13 bases sitting between them. This CDR3 has 16 amino acids. In nucleotides, the CDR3 is TGTGCCACCAGCAGCCCCTCAGGGCCATCCTACAATGAGCAGTTCTTC. Protein product: CATSSPSGPSYNEQFF.

In its sample, this clone was seen a few times. CDR3 in amino acids: CATSSPPTDTQYF. CDR3 sequence (DNA): TGTGCCACGTCGAGCCCCCCCACAGATACGCAGTATTTT. The rearrangement uses TRBV19 and TRBJ2-3, with D hard to call. V dropped 10 bases and J dropped 2 bases, with 13 bases sitting between them. The CDR3 extends over 13 amino acids. CDR1 is LNHDA, CDR2 SQIVND, per germline (reference sequence).

The chain carries TRBV5-1 and TRBJ2-5; D unresolved. The germline CDR1 and CDR2 sequences are SGHRS and YFSETQ. V dropped 0 bases and J dropped 0 bases, with 9 bases sitting between them. The CDR3 extends over 15 amino acids. The CDR3 DNA sequence: TGCGCCAGCAGCTTGGCCAATCGGGACCAAGAGACCCAGTACTTC. Its translation: CASSLANRDQETQYF.